Shown below are 26 T cell receptor beta chains from a single sample sequenced in a study of T cell changes during pregnancy in multiple sclerosis. Sequencing used immunoSEQ multiplex PCR; TCRdb keeps in-frame clones, though not all of them. The data contain nearly 110,000 clones, 85% to 95% of them singletons. Specimen: peripheral blood, collected in the third trimester of pregnancy. These receptors came from a female donor in good health, enrolled as a control in a pregnancy study.

The chain has TRBV6-1 and TRBJ1-1; D is ambiguous. This CDR3 has 14 amino acids. Per the germline V gene, CDR1 is MNHNS and CDR2 is SASEGT. With 6 bases removed from V and 4 bases from J, the gap between germline ends came to 15 bases. The CDR3 region has the DNA TGTGCCAGCAGCGAACTTTGGGAGGGCACTGAAGCTTTCTTT. Translation: CASSELWEGTEAFF.

The V call is TRBV19, the J call TRBJ1-3, with 7 bases matching TRBD1. V was pared by 4 bases and J by 8 bases, with 11 bases of the junction left unmatched. This CDR3 is built from 15 residues. Germline assignment: CDR1 LNHDA and CDR2 SQIVND (reference sequence). The CDR3 region has the DNA TGTGCCAGTAGTAAAGGGGACAGCGGAGGGGACACCATATATTTT. Translating it yields CASSKGDSGGDTIYF.

The chain links TRBV5-4 to TRBJ1-4; D perhaps matches TRBD1 (6 bases). Per germline, CDR1 SGHNT and CDR2 YYREEE (reference sequence). This CDR3 has 17 amino acids. V lost 0 bases and J 3 bases, leaving 15 bases between the germline ends. DNA for the CDR3: TGTGCCAGCAGCTTGGACCGACAGGCTTCACCTAATGAAAAACTGTTTTTT. It specifies CASSLDRQASPNEKLFF.

The chain has TRBV2 and TRBJ2-1; 8 nucleotides agree with TRBD1. CDR1 and CDR2 from the germline V gene are SNHLY and FYNNEI. J gave up 3 bases and V 6 bases, and 4 bases lay outside the gene matches. The CDR3 totals 14 residues. DNA of the CDR3: TGTGCCAGCAGCCTGGACAGGGTCTACAATGAGCAGTTCTTC. As protein: CASSLDRVYNEQFF.

J is TRBJ1-1 and V is TRBV5-1; possibly TRBD1 for D (5 bases). V was shortened by 0 bases and J by 1 base, with 10 bases between the two germline ends. CDR1 SGHRS and CDR2 YFSETQ come from the germline V gene. The CDR3 contains 15 residues. The CDR3 region has the DNA TGCGCCAGCAGCTTGGACCAGGGCAGGAACACTGAAGCTTTCTTT. Its translation is CASSLDQGRNTEAFF.

The V gene is TRBV6-6, the J gene TRBJ1-2; tentatively, D is TRBD1 (5 bases). Per the germline V gene, CDR1 is MNHNY and CDR2 is SVGAGI (reference sequence). The CDR3 runs 12 residues. V lost 6 bases, J lost 3 bases, and 8 bases lay in between. CDR3 sequence: CASRQGDYGYTF. CDR3 coding DNA: TGTGCCAGCAGACAAGGGGACTATGGCTACACCTTC.

This clone has a handful of counts. J is TRBJ2-2 and V is TRBV5-1, with D maybe TRBD1 (6 bases). Trimming took off 3 bases at V and 1 base at J, with 10 bases between the two ends. Germline CDR1 is SGHRS and CDR2 is YFSETQ. The CDR3 totals 15 residues. The DNA for the CDR3 is TGCGCCAGCAGCTCGGACAGTTGGAACACCGGGGAGCTGTTTTTT. Its protein product is CASSSDSWNTGELFF.

V gene TRBV5-1 combines with J gene TRBJ1-2; D is unresolved. The CDR3 consists of 14 residues. V was shortened by 2 bases and J by 7 bases, with 15 bases between the two germline ends. From germline, CDR1 is SGHRS and CDR2 YFSETQ. CDR3 coding DNA: TGCGCCAGCAGCTTTGAACGGCGGTCTAGTGGCTACACCTTC. It specifies CASSFERRSSGYTF.

The V call is TRBV5-8, the J call TRBJ1-5; the D is unclear. The CDR3 is 16 residues long. V was cut by 4 bases and J by 1 base, with 15 bases left in between. The germline gives CDR1 SGHTS, CDR2 YDEGEE. CDR3 bases: TGTGCCAGCAGCCTTGGCGGGGTTTGGAGCAATCAGCCCCAGCATTTT. Encoded protein: CASSLGGVWSNQPQHF.

This chain connects TRBV7-2 to TRBJ2-7; 11 nucleotides align to TRBD1. V lost 4 bases and J lost 8; bases outside the gene matches: 16. The CDR3 length is 17 residues. Per germline, CDR1 SGHTA and CDR2 FQGNSA. The DNA for the CDR3 is TGTGCCAGCAGCTCTAAGGGCGGGAGAGGGACAGGGGGAAAGCAGTACTTC. Translation gives CASSSKGGRGTGGKQYF.

The chain employs TRBV19 and TRBJ2-7; TRBD2 is a possible D gene (6 bases). Germline V gives CDR1 LNHDA, CDR2 SQIVND (reference sequence). The CDR3 covers 13 residues. Trimming cost V 5 bases and J 9 bases, with 17 bases left between them. CDR3 DNA: TGTGCCAGTAGTTCCGGCGGAGGGCTTTTGCAGTACTTC. Amino acid sequence: CASSSGGGLLQYF.

V gene TRBV15 combines with J gene TRBJ2-1; D possibly corresponds to TRBD2 (5 bases). The CDR3 is 13 residues long. Trimming removed 5 bases at V and 8 bases at J, with 13 bases between. The germline gives CDR1 LNHNV, CDR2 YYDKDF (reference sequence). CDR3 nucleotides: TGTGCCACCAGCGGTCCGGACTTGGATGAGCAGTTCTTC. It yields the protein CATSGPDLDEQFF.

The chain couples TRBV10-3 to TRBJ1-5; 7 bases map to TRBD1. The J segment lost 9 bases and the V segment lost 4 bases, leaving 6 bases of the junction unmatched. The CDR3 is made up of 13 amino acids. Germline CDR1 is ENHRY and CDR2 is SYGVKD. For the CDR3, the DNA is TGTGCCATCAGTGGTTATCAGGGGGGGCCCCAGCATTTT. Protein sequence: CAISGYQGGPQHF.

The gene calls are TRBV4-1 and TRBJ1-2; no definite D call. The germline CDR1 and CDR2 sequences are MGHRA and YSYEKL. Trimming removed 1 base at V and 2 bases at J, with 17 bases between. The CDR3 covers 17 residues. The DNA for the CDR3 is TGCGCCAGCAGCCAAGCGGCCCCCACAGTTCTAAACTATGGCTACACCTTC. It specifies CASSQAAPTVLNYGYTF.

This clone appeared a few times. One end of the junction is discordant with germline, which a read error may explain. CDR3 sequence reads: CASREGQDAFF. The CDR3 coding sequence is TGTGCCAGCAGGGAAGGACAGGACGCTTTCTTT. J is TRBJ1-1 and V is TRBV2, with 7 bases identical to TRBD1. The V gene's germline CDR1 is SNHLY and CDR2 FYNNEI. This CDR3 is 11 amino acids long.

V usage is TRBV7-9 and J usage is TRBJ1-1; 7 bases are a match to TRBD1. The CDR3 runs to 15 residues. Germline V lookup: CDR1 SEHNR, CDR2 FQNEAQ (reference sequence). The ends lost 5 bases at V and 0 bases at J; junction bases unmatched: 6. This CDR3 is CASSPGGWMNTEAFF. CDR3 DNA sequence: TGTGCCAGCAGCCCAGGGGGTTGGATGAACACTGAAGCTTTCTTT.

The rearrangement links TRBV7-9 to TRBJ2-1; TRBD2 matches 14 bases. V lost 5 bases and J lost 0; bases outside the gene matches: 9. Germline V gene data show CDR1 as SEHNR and CDR2 as FQNEAQ (reference sequence). CDR3 length equals 19 residues. The CDR3 protein is CASSPPGTSGGLSYNEQFF. For the CDR3, the DNA is TGTGCCAGCAGCCCGCCCGGGACTAGCGGGGGCCTCTCCTACAATGAGCAGTTCTTC.

This clone was observed once. V gene TRBV7-9 combines with J gene TRBJ2-7; the D gene is possibly TRBD1 (5 bases). There are 13 residues in the CDR3. In germline, CDR1 is SEHNR, CDR2 FQNEAQ (reference sequence). V gave up 5 bases and J gave up 3 bases, with 11 bases separating them. The CDR3 nucleotides read TGTGCCAGCAGCAAGACAGACCGCTACGAGCAGTACTTC. Translated, it gives CASSKTDRYEQYF.

V usage is TRBV5-4 and J usage is TRBJ1-2; 9 nucleotides match TRBD1. The junction had 8 bases not matched to a gene; V was cut back by 2 bases and J by 0 bases. Germline V gene lookup returns CDR1 SGHNT and CDR2 YYREEE (reference sequence). This CDR3 spans 17 amino acids. The CDR3 sequence is CASSLQGAPVSNYGYTF. The CDR3 DNA follows: TGTGCCAGCAGCTTACAGGGGGCTCCGGTTTCTAACTATGGCTACACCTTC.

The chain combines TRBV10-3 with TRBJ1-5; possibly TRBD1 for D (5 bases). The germline V and J ends were trimmed by 6 bases and 5 bases, with 11 bases remaining between them. The CDR3 sequence is 13 residues long. CDR1 and CDR2 from the germline V gene are ENHRY and SYGVKD. CDR3 loop: CAISIDSHQPQHF. The CDR3 DNA reads TGTGCCATCAGCATCGACAGCCATCAGCCCCAGCATTTT.

The CDR3 loop reads CASSLFDRGQPQHF. The CDR3 nucleotides read TGTGCCAGCAGCTTATTCGACAGGGGTCAGCCCCAGCATTTT. The chain uses TRBV7-6 and TRBJ1-5; 8 bases align to TRBD1. V shed 2 bases, J shed 6 bases, and the junction held 3 bases outside the gene matches. Germline V CDR1 and CDR2: SGHVS, FNYEAQ. The CDR3 is 14 amino acids.

The chain carries TRBV5-6 and TRBJ1-6; D uncertain. The germline CDR1 and CDR2 sequences are SGHDT and YYEEEE. Trimming shortened V by 1 base and J by 4 bases, and 9 bases separated the two germline ends. This CDR3 is built from 15 residues. This chain's CDR3 is CASSLSGFYNSPLHF. The DNA for the CDR3 is TGTGCCAGCAGCTTGTCCGGGTTTTATAATTCACCCCTCCACTTT.

The V gene is TRBV27, the J gene TRBJ1-1; 7 bases fit TRBD1. Germline trimming cut 3 bases from V and 10 bases from J; bases unmatched to any gene: 8. Germline CDR1 reads MNHEY; CDR2 reads SMNVEV (reference sequence). The CDR3 has 13 amino acids. CDR3 coding DNA: TGTGCCAGCAGTTTCACAGGGGAGGTAGGAGCTTTCTTT. Its protein product is CASSFTGEVGAFF.

The chain recombines TRBV7-2 with TRBJ2-7, with 9 nucleotides matching TRBD2. This CDR3 is 16 amino acids long. Germline loops: CDR1 SGHTA, CDR2 FQGNSA. Trimming took 3 bases from V and 2 from J; bases not matched to a gene: 8. The CDR3 reads CASSFPSGGLTYEQYF. Written as DNA, the CDR3 is TGTGCCAGCAGCTTCCCGAGCGGGGGGCTAACCTACGAGCAGTACTTC.

The chain employs TRBV11-2 and TRBJ2-7; tentative D call: TRBD2 (5 bases). CDR1 SGHAT and CDR2 FQNNGV come from the germline V gene. This CDR3 contains 15 residues. Trimming shortened V by 5 bases and J by 3 bases, and 17 bases separated the two germline ends. The CDR3 loop reads CASSPRPHGGYEQYF. CDR3 nucleotides: TGTGCCAGCAGCCCCCGGCCACACGGAGGCTACGAGCAGTACTTC.

The genes are TRBV19 and TRBJ2-6, with a tentative D call TRBD2 (6 bases). The V end lost 5 bases, the J end lost 3 bases, and 14 bases lay between the germline ends. Germline CDR1 and CDR2: LNHDA and SQIVND (reference sequence). This CDR3 region has 16 residues. CDR3 DNA: TGTGCCAGTAGTGCCCAGGTCGGGGGTGGGGCCAACGTCCTGACTTTC. Residues: CASSAQVGGGANVLTF.